This T cell receptor beta chain was observed in a study of cytomegalovirus exposure and HLA in healthy donors. Study outcomes and limitations: The authors judged a highly shared variant cluster likely a sequencing artifact. Indistinguishable V segments such as TRBV6-2 and TRBV6-3 were excluded.

Germline V gives CDR1 MGHRA, CDR2 YSYEKL. The CDR3 loop spans 15 amino acids. V was clipped by 0 bases and J by 0 bases, with 7 bases between them. The PCR had 60 Vbeta and 13 Jbeta primers. Produced via immunoSEQ multiplex PCR; TCRdb's table is partial and in-frame only. The table includes 150,000 to 200,000 clones, about 81% detected once. In this sample, this clone turned up once. Its antigen remains unidentified. Sequencing used PBMCs. This TCR came from a woman aged 50 to 60 in good health and CMV-seropositive. This chain uses TRBV4-1 with TRBJ2-3; D ambiguous. The DNA of the CDR3 is TGCGCCAGCAGCCAAGAGTTCCTTAGCACAGATACGCAGTATTTT. Residues: CASSQEFLSTDTQYF.